Reported below is one T cell receptor beta chain. Antigen specificity is unknown. This sample is part of a study of cytomegalovirus exposure and HLA in healthy donors. Regarding the study as a whole: Most likely, a cluster of highly shared sequence variants arose as a sequencing artifact. Cytomegalovirus-associated TCR beta chains were listed, numbering 150 to 200. Later on, a genetic analysis was performed. It linked a missense variant in DCLRE1C with V- and J-gene trimming of TCR beta.

PCR primers comprised 60 Vbeta and 13 Jbeta primers. Here immunoSEQ multiplex PCR was the method, and the copy in TCRdb shows in-frame clones only, minus some. The sample has about 130,000 clones; roughly 77% are singletons. The ends lost 1 base at V and 5 bases at J; junction bases unmatched: 3. The germline gives CDR1 MNHNS, CDR2 SASEGT. CDR3 size: 14 residues. Sequencing was carried out using PBMCs. This chain connects TRBV6-1 to TRBJ1-2; the match to TRBD1 covers 8 bases. This TCR derives from a male donor in good health and CMV-seronegative. The CDR3 is CASSEGQGWYGYTF. CDR3 bases: TGTGCCAGCAGTGAAGGACAGGGGTGGTATGGCTACACCTTC.